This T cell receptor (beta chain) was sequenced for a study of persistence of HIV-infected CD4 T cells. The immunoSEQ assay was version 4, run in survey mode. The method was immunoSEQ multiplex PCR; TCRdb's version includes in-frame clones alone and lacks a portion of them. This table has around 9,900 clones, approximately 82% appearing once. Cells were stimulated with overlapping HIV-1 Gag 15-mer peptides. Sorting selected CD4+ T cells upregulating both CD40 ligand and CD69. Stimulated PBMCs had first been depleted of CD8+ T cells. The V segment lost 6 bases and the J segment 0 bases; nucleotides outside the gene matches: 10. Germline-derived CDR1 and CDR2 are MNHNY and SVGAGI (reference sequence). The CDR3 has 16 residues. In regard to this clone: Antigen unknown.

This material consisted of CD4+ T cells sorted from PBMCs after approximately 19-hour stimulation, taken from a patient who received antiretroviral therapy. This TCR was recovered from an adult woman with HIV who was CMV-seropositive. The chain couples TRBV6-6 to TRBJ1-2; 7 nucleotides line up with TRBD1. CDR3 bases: TGTGCCAGCAGGCAAGGACAGGTCGGAGCTAACTATGGCTACACCTTC. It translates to CASRQGQVGANYGYTF.